These 17 T cell receptor beta chains came from one sample sequenced in a study of shared clonotypes between healthy human individuals. Terminally differentiated effector memory CD45RA+ cells were left out of the naive CD8 fraction, which was CD45RO-negative and positively selected for CCR7. Clones were sequenced by immunoSEQ multiplex PCR, and TCRdb holds only the in-frame ones, with some missing. Among approximately 2,000,000 clones listed, around 93% were seen once. The sequencing input was naive CD8+ T cells from PBMCs. The receptors come from a man aged 18 to 30 in good health. Some clones in this sample may be carry-over from other donors' samples.

Worth noting for this clone: The sample carries other DNA sequences with the same CDR3. The chain links TRBV10-3 to TRBJ2-7, with D perhaps TRBD1 (6 bases). The CDR3 loop spans 13 amino acids. V lost 3 bases to trimming and J lost 1 base, with 7 bases between them. Germline loops: CDR1 ENHRY, CDR2 SYGVKD. CDR3 sequence reads: CAISETGSYEQYF. For the CDR3, the DNA is TGTGCCATCAGTGAAACAGGGTCCTACGAGCAGTACTTC.

V gene TRBV28 combines with J gene TRBJ2-7, with D possibly TRBD1 on 5 matching bases. V was shortened by 2 bases and J by 10 bases, with 15 bases between the two germline ends. The CDR3 covers 13 residues. CDR1 and CDR2 (germline): MDHEN, SYDVKM. The CDR3 nucleotides are TGTGCCAGCAGTTTACCGCAGGGTCGAGAACAGTACTTC. Protein product: CASSLPQGREQYF.

The genes are TRBV28 and TRBJ2-1, with 9 bases matching TRBD2. Germline V lookup: CDR1 MDHEN, CDR2 SYDVKM. Trimming cost V 9 bases and J 5 bases; bases outside gene matches: 5. This CDR3 is 13 amino acids long. The CDR3 region has the DNA TGTGCCAGTGGACTAGCGTTTAACAATGAGCAGTTCTTC. Translation: CASGLAFNNEQFF.

This clone is a singleton in its sample. This sequence joins TRBV2 and TRBJ1-2, with a weak D call TRBD1 (6 bases). Germline CDR1 SNHLY, CDR2 FYNNEI. V shed 4 bases and J shed 8 bases, with 14 bases lying between them. The CDR3 covers 13 residues. This chain's CDR3 is CASSGTEARGYTF. In DNA, the CDR3 is TGTGCCAGCAGTGGGACAGAGGCTAGAGGCTACACCTTC.

Remarks on this clone: The sample has other DNA sequences that encode this CDR3 too. The rearrangement links TRBV27 to TRBJ2-1; 10 bases are a match to TRBD2. Germline V lookup: CDR1 MNHEY, CDR2 SMNVEV (reference sequence). The V and J ends lost 6 bases and 10 bases, in that order; junction bases with no gene match: 9. The CDR3 has 14 residues. The CDR3: CASSRLAGVREQFF. The CDR3 DNA follows: TGTGCCAGCAGCCGGCTAGCGGGAGTACGAGAGCAGTTCTTC.

This clone was seen once. The rearrangement links TRBV19 to TRBJ2-7; 12 nucleotides align to TRBD2. Germline assignment: CDR1 LNHDA and CDR2 SQIVND (reference sequence). J was trimmed by 6 bases and V by 4 bases; bases with no gene match: 7. This CDR3 spans 15 amino acids. The chain's CDR3 is CASSTGLAGLPEQYF. In nucleotides, the CDR3 is TGTGCCAGTAGTACCGGACTAGCGGGATTGCCCGAGCAGTACTTC.

V and J are TRBV27 and TRBJ2-5, with D unclear. V was trimmed by 8 bases and J by 4 bases, leaving 11 bases between them. The CDR3 has 12 residues. CDR1 is MNHEY, CDR2 SMNVEV, per germline (reference sequence). The CDR3 DNA follows: TGTGCCAGCGGCCCCCTCAGAGAGACCCAGTACTTC. Encoded protein: CASGPLRETQYF.

J is TRBJ2-3 and V is TRBV7-9, with D tentatively TRBD1 (5 bases). The CDR3 length is 12 residues. Looked up from germline, CDR1 is SEHNR and CDR2 is FQNEAQ (reference sequence). V was clipped by 5 bases and J by 9 bases, with 12 bases between them. The chain's CDR3 is CASSPIQDTQYF. CDR3 nucleotides: TGTGCCAGCAGCCCAATACAGGACACGCAGTATTTT.

This chain joins TRBV7-6 and TRBJ2-1; 11 nucleotides match TRBD2. Germline-derived CDR1 and CDR2 are SGHVS and FNYEAQ. The trim removed 4 bases at V and 7 bases at J, leaving 6 bases unmatched. The CDR3 loop spans 15 amino acids. The CDR3 coding sequence is TGTGCCAGCAGCTCATTGTCTAGCGGGGGGAATGAGCAGTTCTTC. Amino acid sequence: CASSSLSSGGNEQFF.

This rearrangement joins TRBV7-6 to TRBJ2-1, with D unclear. Trimming left V 6 bases short and J 8 bases short, with 14 bases between. The CDR3 is 13 residues long. Germline V gives CDR1 SGHVS, CDR2 FNYEAQ. The CDR3 region is CASRPSDRDEQFF. The CDR3 region has the DNA TGTGCCAGCAGACCTTCCGACCGGGATGAGCAGTTCTTC. Supplemented by reference TRBV7-6 and TRBJ2-1, the full variable domain reads GAGVSQSPRYKVTKRGQDVALRCDPISGHVSLYWYRQALGQGPEFLTYFNYEAQQDKSGLPNDRFSAERPEGSISTLTIQRTEQRDSAMYRCASRPSDRDEQFFGPGTRLTVL.

The chain recombines TRBV28 with TRBJ2-7, with TRBD1 as a possible D gene (6 bases). The germline CDR1 and CDR2 sequences are MDHEN and SYDVKM. There are 15 residues in the CDR3. V lost 7 bases and J 2 bases, leaving 18 bases between the germline ends. CDR3 in amino acids: CASTKDRSSPYEQYF. Written as DNA, the CDR3 is TGTGCCAGCACTAAAGACAGGTCAAGTCCCTACGAGCAGTACTTC.

V and J are TRBV5-8 and TRBJ2-7; D gene uncertain. Trimming cost V 0 bases and J 5 bases, with 9 bases left between them. The CDR3 runs to 13 residues. Germline-derived CDR1 and CDR2 are SGHTS and YDEGEE. The CDR3: CASSLAGQNEQYF. The CDR3 DNA reads TGTGCCAGCAGCTTGGCCGGGCAGAACGAGCAGTACTTC.

This chain uses TRBV19 with TRBJ2-1; 9 nucleotides line up with TRBD1. This CDR3 has 14 residues. Germline assignment: CDR1 LNHDA and CDR2 SQIVND (reference sequence). V gave up 11 bases and J gave up 6 bases; unmatched junction bases: 11. This CDR3 is CASRAGQGRNEQFF. The CDR3 DNA reads as TGTGCCTCTAGAGCGGGACAGGGTCGCAATGAGCAGTTCTTC.

The count of this clone is one. The gene calls are TRBV5-1 and TRBJ2-2, with D unclear. This CDR3 comprises 16 residues. Germline V gives CDR1 SGHRS, CDR2 YFSETQ. Trimming took 0 bases from V and 5 from J, leaving 14 bases between them. As DNA, the CDR3 is TGCGCCAGCAGCTTGGAGTTCAGGTTGGGGACCGGGGAGCTGTTTTTT. It is translated as CASSLEFRLGTGELFF.

The chain combines TRBV10-3 with TRBJ2-1; a weak D match, TRBD1 (5 bases). Trimming pared 3 bases from V and 0 bases from J, leaving 9 bases between. CDR1 is ENHRY and CDR2 is SYGVKD in the germline V gene. The CDR3 covers 15 residues. The DNA of the CDR3 is TGTGCCATCAGTGACGGACATCGCTCCTACAATGAGCAGTTCTTC. Translated, it gives CAISDGHRSYNEQFF.

J is TRBJ2-1 and V is TRBV6-6; perhaps D is TRBD1 or TRBD2 (5 bases each). CDR1 MNHNY and CDR2 SVGAGI come from the germline V gene (reference sequence). This CDR3 contains 14 residues. The V end was cut by 2 bases, the J end by 10 bases, with 15 bases between. CDR3 coding DNA: TGTGCCAGCAGTTACCTAAAGGGGCGGGCAGAGCAGTTCTTC. This gives the protein CASSYLKGRAEQFF.

The chain joins TRBV5-8 to TRBJ1-5, with D maybe TRBD1 (6 bases). CDR3 length equals 15 residues. The V and J ends lost 0 bases and 7 bases respectively, with 14 bases between them. Looked up from germline, CDR1 is SGHTS and CDR2 is YDEGEE. The chain's CDR3 is CASSLVGGVAQPQHF. The CDR3 DNA reads TGTGCCAGCAGCTTGGTAGGGGGAGTAGCACAGCCCCAGCATTTT.